This T cell receptor (beta chain) originates from a study of Ad26.COV2.S vaccination and SARS-CoV-2 variants. Treatment indicated: roughly 19 received Ad26.COV2.S at low or high dose, single or two shots; 5 received placebo; per-sample allocation not given. Sampling was performed 63 days after the first vaccine or placebo injection. Clones were read by immunoSEQ multiplex PCR, and TCRdb kept only the in-frame ones, dropping some. In the table there are some 340,000 clones, around 85% of which are singletons. Trimming took off 1 base at V and 0 bases at J, with 8 bases between the two ends. The CDR3 runs to 14 residues. Germline-derived CDR1 and CDR2 are SGDLS and YYNGEE.

This specimen was peripheral blood, taken in a trial of Ad26.COV2.S vaccine versus placebo. This chain connects TRBV9 to TRBJ2-7; TRBD1 is a possible D gene (5 bases). The sequence was obtained from a person between 18 and 59 years old who received the Ad26.COV2.S COVID-19 vaccine or a placebo. CDR3 sequence (DNA): TGTGCCAGCAGCGTATCGGACACCTCCTACGAGCAGTACTTC. Its translation: CASSVSDTSYEQYF. Full variable domain (outside the CDR3, taken from reference TRBV9 and TRBJ2-7): DSGVTQTPKHLITATGQRVTLRCSPRSGDLSVYWYQQSLDQGLQFLIQYYNGEERAKGNILERFSAQQFPDLHSELNLSSLELGDSALYFCASSVSDTSYEQYFGPGTRLTVT.